This T cell receptor beta chain is from a study of T cell repertoires in cytomegalovirus infection. Across the study: Indications came from public TCR beta signatures; they pointed to CMV infection and to a matching HLA type.

The germline gives CDR1 ENHRY, CDR2 SYGVKD. The CDR3 has 15 amino acids. Trimming cost V 7 bases and J 0 bases; bases outside gene matches: 4. In its sample, this clonotype was seen a few times. Antigen specificity is unknown. A single record per CDR3 protein comes from TCRdb applying MiXCR to the reads. The table shows about 340,000 distinct CDR3 sequences, with 25% to 35% occurring only once. The TCR sequence derives from a human donor in good health (CMV status not recorded). Some clones in this sample may be carry-over from other donors' samples. The rearrangement links TRBV10-3 to TRBJ2-7; the match to TRBD2 covers 12 bases. The sequencing used cultured PBMCs, collected from culture after CMV antigen stimulation. CDR3 in amino acids: CAINTSGGSSYEQYF. In DNA, the CDR3 is TGTGCCATCAACACTAGCGGGGGGAGCTCCTACGAGCAGTACTTC.